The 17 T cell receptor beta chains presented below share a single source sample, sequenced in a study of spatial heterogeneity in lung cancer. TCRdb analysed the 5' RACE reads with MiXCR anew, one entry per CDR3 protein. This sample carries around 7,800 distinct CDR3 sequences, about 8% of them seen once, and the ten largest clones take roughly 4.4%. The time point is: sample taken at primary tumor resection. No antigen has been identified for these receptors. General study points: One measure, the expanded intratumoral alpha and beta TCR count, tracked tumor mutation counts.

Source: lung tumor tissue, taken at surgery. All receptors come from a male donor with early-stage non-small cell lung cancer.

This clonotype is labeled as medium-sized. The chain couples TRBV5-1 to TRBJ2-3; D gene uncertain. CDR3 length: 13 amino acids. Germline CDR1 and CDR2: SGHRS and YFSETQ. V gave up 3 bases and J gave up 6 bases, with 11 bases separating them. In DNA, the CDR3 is TGCGCCAGCAGCTCGACCGCGTGGGATACGCAGTATTTT. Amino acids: CASSSTAWDTQYF.

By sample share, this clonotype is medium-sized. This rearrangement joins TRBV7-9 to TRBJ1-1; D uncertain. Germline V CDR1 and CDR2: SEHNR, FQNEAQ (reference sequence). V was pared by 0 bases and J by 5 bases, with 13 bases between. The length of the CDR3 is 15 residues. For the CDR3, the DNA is TGTGCCAGCAGCTTAGCGCTTACACAGAATACTGAAGCTTTCTTT. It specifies CASSLALTQNTEAFF.

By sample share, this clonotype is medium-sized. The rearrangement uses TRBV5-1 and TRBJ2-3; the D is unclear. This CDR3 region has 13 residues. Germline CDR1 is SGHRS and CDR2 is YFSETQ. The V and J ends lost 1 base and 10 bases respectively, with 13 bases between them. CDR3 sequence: CASSLKGGSAQYF. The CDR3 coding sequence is TGCGCCAGCAGCTTGAAGGGCGGTTCGGCGCAGTATTTT.

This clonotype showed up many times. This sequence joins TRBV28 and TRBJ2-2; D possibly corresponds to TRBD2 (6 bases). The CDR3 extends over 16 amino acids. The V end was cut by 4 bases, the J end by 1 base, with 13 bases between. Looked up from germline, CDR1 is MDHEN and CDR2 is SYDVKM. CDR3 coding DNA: TGTGCCAGCAGTTCCCTCCTAGCGAAGAACACCGGGGAGCTGTTTTTT. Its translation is CASSSLLAKNTGELFF.

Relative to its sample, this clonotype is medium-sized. In DNA, the CDR3 is TGTGCCAGCAGCTGGACAGGAGGTCCCACTGAAGCTTTCTTT. It specifies CASSWTGGPTEAFF. V and J are TRBV5-4 and TRBJ1-1; 7 bases are shared with TRBD1. The V segment lost 3 bases and the J segment 4 bases; nucleotides outside the gene matches: 6. The CDR3 extends over 14 amino acids. Germline lookup yields CDR1 SGHNT and CDR2 YYREEE (reference sequence).

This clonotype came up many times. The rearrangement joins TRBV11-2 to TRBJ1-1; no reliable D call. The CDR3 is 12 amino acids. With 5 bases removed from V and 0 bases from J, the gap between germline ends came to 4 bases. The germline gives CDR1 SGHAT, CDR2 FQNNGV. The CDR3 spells CASSTMNTEAFF. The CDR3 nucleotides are TGTGCCAGCAGCACCATGAACACTGAAGCTTTCTTT.

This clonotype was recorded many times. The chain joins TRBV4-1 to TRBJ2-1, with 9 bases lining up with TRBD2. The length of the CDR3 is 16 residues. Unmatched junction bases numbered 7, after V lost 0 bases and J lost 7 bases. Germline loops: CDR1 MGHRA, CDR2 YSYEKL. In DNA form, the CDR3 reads TGCGCCAGCAGCCAAGATGAGCGGGAGGCGTGGAATGAGCAGTTCTTC. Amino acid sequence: CASSQDEREAWNEQFF.

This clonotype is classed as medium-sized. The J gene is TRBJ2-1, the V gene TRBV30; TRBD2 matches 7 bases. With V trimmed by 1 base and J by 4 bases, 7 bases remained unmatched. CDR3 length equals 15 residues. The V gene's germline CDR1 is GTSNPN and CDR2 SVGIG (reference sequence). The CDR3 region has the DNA TGTGCCTGGAGTGCATTGGGGGGAGGGTACAATGAGCAGTTCTTC. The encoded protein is CAWSALGGGYNEQFF.

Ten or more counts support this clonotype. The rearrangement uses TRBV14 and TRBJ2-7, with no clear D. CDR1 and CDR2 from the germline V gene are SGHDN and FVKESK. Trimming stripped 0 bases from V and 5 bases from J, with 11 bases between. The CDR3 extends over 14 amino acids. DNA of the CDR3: TGTGCCAGCAGCCAAGATTCCCCGCCCCACGAGCAGTACTTC. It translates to CASSQDSPPHEQYF.

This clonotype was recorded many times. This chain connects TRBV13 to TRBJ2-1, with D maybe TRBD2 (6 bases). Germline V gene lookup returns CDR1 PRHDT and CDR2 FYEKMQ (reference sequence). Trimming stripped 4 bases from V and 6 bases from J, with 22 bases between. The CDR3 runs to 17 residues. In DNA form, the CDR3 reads TGTGCCAGCAGCTCCTCCTCGTGGGGGGAGATAATCAATGAGCAGTTCTTC. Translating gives CASSSSSWGEIINEQFF.

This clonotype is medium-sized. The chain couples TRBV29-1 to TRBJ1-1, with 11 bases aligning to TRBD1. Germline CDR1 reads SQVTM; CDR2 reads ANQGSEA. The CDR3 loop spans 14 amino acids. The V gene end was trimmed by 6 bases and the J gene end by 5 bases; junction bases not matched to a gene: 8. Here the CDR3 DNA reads TGCAGCGTCTTTTCGGACAGGGGGCAGACTGAAGCTTTCTTT. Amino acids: CSVFSDRGQTEAFF.

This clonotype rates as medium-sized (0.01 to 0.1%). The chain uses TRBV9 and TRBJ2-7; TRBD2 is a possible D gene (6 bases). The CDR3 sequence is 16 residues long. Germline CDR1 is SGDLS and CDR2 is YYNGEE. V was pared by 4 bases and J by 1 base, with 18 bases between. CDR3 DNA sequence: TGTGCCAGCAGCTCCCCGGGTAGCGGTGGGTCCTACGAGCAGTACTTC. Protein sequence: CASSSPGSGGSYEQYF. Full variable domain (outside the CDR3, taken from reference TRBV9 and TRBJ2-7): DSGVTQTPKHLITATGQRVTLRCSPRSGDLSVYWYQQSLDQGLQFLIQYYNGEERAKGNILERFSAQQFPDLHSELNLSSLELGDSALYFCASSSPGSGGSYEQYFGPGTRLTVT.

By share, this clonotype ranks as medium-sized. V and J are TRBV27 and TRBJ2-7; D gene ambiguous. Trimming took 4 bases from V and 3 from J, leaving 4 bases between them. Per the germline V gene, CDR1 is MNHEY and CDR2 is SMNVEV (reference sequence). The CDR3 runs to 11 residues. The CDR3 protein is CASSSLYEQYF. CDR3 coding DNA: TGTGCCAGCAGTTCCCTCTACGAGCAGTACTTC.

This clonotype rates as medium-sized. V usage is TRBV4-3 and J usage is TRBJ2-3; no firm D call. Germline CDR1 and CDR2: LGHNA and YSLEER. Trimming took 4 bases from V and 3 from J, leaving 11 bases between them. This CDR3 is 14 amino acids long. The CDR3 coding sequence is TGCGCCAGCAGCCCGGGCCCTGGGACAGATACGCAGTATTTT. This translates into CASSPGPGTDTQYF.

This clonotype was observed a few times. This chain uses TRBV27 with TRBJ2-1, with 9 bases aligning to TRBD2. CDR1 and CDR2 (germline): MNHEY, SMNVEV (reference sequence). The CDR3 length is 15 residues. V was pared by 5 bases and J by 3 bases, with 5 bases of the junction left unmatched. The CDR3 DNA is TGTGCCAGCAGTCAGCGTAGCGGGAGCTACAATGAGCAGTTCTTC. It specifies CASSQRSGSYNEQFF.

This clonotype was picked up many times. CDR3 in DNA: TGTGCCAGCAGTGGATCCGGACTGCCAGCAATGCTGTTTTTT. This translates into CASSGSGLPAMLFF. The rearrangement joins TRBV12-3 or TRBV12-4 to TRBJ2-2; possibly TRBD2 for D (5 bases). The CDR3 loop spans 14 amino acids. V was clipped by 5 bases and J by 13 bases, with 20 bases between them.

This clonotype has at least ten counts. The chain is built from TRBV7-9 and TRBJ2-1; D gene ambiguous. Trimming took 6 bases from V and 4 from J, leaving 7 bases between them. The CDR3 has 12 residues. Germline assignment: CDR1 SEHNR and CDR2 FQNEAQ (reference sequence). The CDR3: CASSPTYNEQFF. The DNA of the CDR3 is TGTGCCAGCAGTCCCACTTACAATGAGCAGTTCTTC.